The rows below give T cell receptor beta chains drawn from one sample of a study of metastatic and nonmetastatic thyroid tumors. TCRdb re-clonotyped the PCR reads through MiXCR. This sample yields 6,000 or so clones, of which approximately 30% are seen a single time; around 48% belongs to the top ten. Sequences were obtained from adjacent normal tissue. All receptors derive from a female donor with papillary thyroid cancer or a benign thyroid nodule (not recorded which). Some clones in this sample may be carry-over from other donors' samples. The CDR3 runs from the conserved cysteine through the conserved F or W. The D gene is left open where the match is weak. Only part of the rows carry a size: once, few, many, or a class if the clone is expanded.

TRBV20-1	large	-	TRBJ2-2	CSAPYARNTGELFF	TGCAGTGCCCCCTACGCGCGGAACACCGGGGAGCTGTTTTTT
TRBV18	-	-	TRBJ1-2	CASSKDRLGYTF	TGTGCCAGCTCAAAGGACAGATTGGGCTACACCTTC
TRBV6-1	-	TRBD1	TRBJ1-6	CASRRKGQGISSPLHF	TGTGCCAGCAGACGCAAGGGACAGGGTATCAGTTCACCCCTCCACTTT
TRBV5-1	-	TRBD1	TRBJ2-7	CASSQTGTDVQYF	TGCGCCAGCAGCCAGACAGGGACGGACGTGCAGTACTTC
TRBV6-4	few	-	TRBJ1-1	CASSEIKGTEAFF	TGTGCCAGCAGTGAAATAAAGGGGACTGAAGCTTTCTTT
TRBV12-3/TRBV12-4	few	TRBD2	TRBJ2-7	CASSPPRASGSYEQYF	TGTGCCAGCAGTCCACCGAGAGCTAGCGGGAGTTACGAGCAGTACTTC
TRBV5-6	many	-	TRBJ2-5	CASSSSRTDQETQYF	TGTGCCAGCAGCTCCTCCAGGACGGACCAAGAGACCCAGTACTTC
TRBV4-1	few	-	TRBJ1-6	CDSTQGNSPLHF	TGCGACAGCACCCAGGGTAATTCACCACTCCACTTT
TRBV11-1	once	-	TRBJ2-1	CASSSPDEFIVEQFF	TGTGCCAGCAGCTCGCCCGACGAATTTATAGTTGAGCAGTTCTTC
TRBV27	few	TRBD1	TRBJ2-7	CASSLSPGGEQYF	TGTGCCAGCAGTTTATCGCCAGGGGGCGAGCAGTACTTC
TRBV12-3/TRBV12-4	few	-	TRBJ2-2	CASTFSREGAGELFF	TGTGCCAGCACCTTTTCCAGGGAAGGGGCCGGGGAGCTGTTTTTT
TRBV27	-	-	TRBJ1-1	CASSPPPGRKNTEAFF	TGTGCCAGCTCTCCCCCCCCGGGACGGAAGAACACTGAAGCTTTCTTT
TRBV11-2	once	-	TRBJ2-7	CASSLFADSYEQYF	TGTGCCAGCAGCTTGTTCGCTGACTCCTACGAGCAGTACTTC
TRBV7-3	-	TRBD1	TRBJ1-2	CASSLTGGTDFGYTF	TGTGCCAGCAGCTTAACAGGGGGCACCGATTTTGGCTACACCTTC
TRBV20-1	-	-	TRBJ1-1	CSARAQGGVWTEAFF	TGCAGTGCTAGGGCCCAGGGAGGAGTGTGGACTGAAGCTTTCTTT
TRBV6-5	-	TRBD2	TRBJ2-7	CASSYLGSLAGGYEQYF	TGTGCCAGCAGTTACTTGGGGAGCCTAGCGGGAGGCTACGAGCAGTACTTC
TRBV7-8	-	-	TRBJ1-5	CASSLRGNQPQHF	TGTGCCAGCAGCTTAAGAGGCAATCAGCCCCAGCATTTT
TRBV28	few	-	TRBJ2-1	CASSLGGWGQFF	TGTGCCAGCAGTTTAGGAGGGTGGGGGCAGTTCTTC
TRBV6-1	-	TRBD1	TRBJ1-2	CASSEFSDRGEGYTF	TGTGCCAGCAGTGAATTTAGCGACAGGGGCGAAGGCTACACCTTC
TRBV7-9	-	-	TRBJ1-2	CASSPTGRYGYTF	TGTGCCAGCAGCCCTACAGGGCGGTATGGCTACACCTTC
TRBV20-1	few	TRBD2	TRBJ2-7	CSAPGGRGPSYEQYF	TGCAGTGCACCGGGCGGGAGAGGGCCCTCCTACGAGCAGTACTTC
TRBV20-1	medium-sized	TRBD2	TRBJ2-3	CSARDQAGGLYTQYF	TGCAGTGCTAGAGATCAAGCGGGGGGGCTGTATACGCAGTATTTT
TRBV2	medium-sized	-	TRBJ2-3	CASSEAHRGSGDTQYF	TGTGCCAGCAGTGAAGCCCACCGGGGTTCAGGGGATACGCAGTATTTT
TRBV20-1	-	-	TRBJ1-4	CSAIRNSNEKLFF	TGCAGTGCCATCAGGAACTCAAATGAAAAACTGTTTTTT
TRBV5-5	medium-sized	-	TRBJ1-2	CASSLEGEGYGYTF	TGTGCCAGCAGCTTGGAGGGGGAAGGCTATGGCTACACCTTC
TRBV20-1	-	-	TRBJ2-3	CSASNGADTTIDTQYF	TGCAGTGCTAGCAATGGGGCGGACACGACTATCGATACGCAGTATTTT
TRBV19	medium-sized	-	TRBJ1-5	CASSNGYSLNSNQPQHF	TGTGCCAGTAGTAATGGCTATTCCCTCAATAGCAATCAGCCCCAGCATTTT
TRBV11-3	few	-	TRBJ1-1	CASSLAGGAAEAFF	TGTGCCAGCAGCTTAGCGGGGGGCGCGGCTGAAGCTTTCTTT
TRBV10-1	few	TRBD1	TRBJ1-6	CASRGTGENSPLHF	TGCGCCAGCAGGGGCACAGGGGAAAATTCACCCCTCCACTTT
TRBV6-1	-	TRBD1	TRBJ1-5	CASSGGDRYFINQPQHF	TGTGCCAGCAGTGGAGGGGACAGATACTTTATCAATCAGCCCCAGCATTTT
TRBV2	-	TRBD2	TRBJ2-3	CASSEGLRGGRTDTQYF	TGTGCCAGCAGTGAAGGGCTGCGGGGGGGCAGGACAGATACGCAGTATTTT
TRBV28	medium-sized	-	TRBJ1-3	CASRKGFSGNTIYF	TGTGCCAGCCGGAAGGGGTTCTCTGGAAACACCATATATTTT
TRBV10-2	-	-	TRBJ1-2	CASSDDLSYGYTF	TGCGCCAGCAGTGATGACCTCTCCTATGGCTACACCTTC
TRBV6-2/TRBV6-3	few	TRBD2	TRBJ2-1	CASSRTSGRYNEQFF	TGTGCCAGCAGTCGAACTAGCGGGAGGTACAATGAGCAGTTCTTC
TRBV6-1	few	TRBD1	TRBJ1-5	CASTDRGRIGNQPQHF	TGTGCCAGCACCGACAGGGGACGTATTGGCAATCAGCCCCAGCATTTT